The present T cell receptor beta chain was sequenced within a study of shared clonotypes between healthy human individuals. Naive CD8 cells comprised CD45RO-negative, CCR7-positively selected cells, excluding terminally differentiated effector memory CD45RA+ cells. The CDR3 runs 16 residues. V dropped 4 bases and J dropped 0; count of bases not matched to a gene: 5. Germline assignment: CDR1 MGHRA and CDR2 YSYEKL. Clones were read by immunoSEQ multiplex PCR, and TCRdb kept only the in-frame ones, dropping some. The sample has hundreds of thousands of clones, about 91% seen once; the top ten hold less than 25%.

The sample comprised naive CD8+ T cells sorted from blood. This TCR came from a man in his thirties or forties in good health. The chain employs TRBV4-1 and TRBJ2-3; 9 nucleotides agree with TRBD2. The CDR3 region is CASSPYLAGSTDTQYF. Here the CDR3 DNA reads TGCGCCAGCAGCCCCTACCTAGCGGGAAGCACAGATACGCAGTATTTT.